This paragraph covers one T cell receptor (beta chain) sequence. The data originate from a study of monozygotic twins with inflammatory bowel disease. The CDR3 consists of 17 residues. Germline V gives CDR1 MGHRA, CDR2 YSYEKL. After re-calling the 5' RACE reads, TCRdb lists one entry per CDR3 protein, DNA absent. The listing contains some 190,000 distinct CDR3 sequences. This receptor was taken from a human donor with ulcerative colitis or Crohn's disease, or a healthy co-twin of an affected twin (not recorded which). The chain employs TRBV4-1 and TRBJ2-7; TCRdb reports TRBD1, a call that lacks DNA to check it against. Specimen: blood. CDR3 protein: CASSLTLWGQGSYEQYF.